Following are 32 T cell receptor beta chains from one sample sequenced in a study of blood T cells in healthy people across ages. The authors ran a second PCR of 7 to 11 cycles using a sample-barcoded 5' primer and a J-beta primer mix. One entry per CDR3 protein, called by TCRdb with MiXCR from the 5' RACE reads. The sample includes about 830,000 distinct CDR3 sequences, around 62% of them seen just once. The sample comprised blood. These receptor sequences come from a young man in good health.

The rearrangement links TRBV2 to TRBJ2-1, with D possibly matching TRBD1 (5 bases). The J call is doubtful: the DNA matches TRBJ2-7 better. This CDR3 is built from 13 residues. Germline lookup yields CDR1 SNHLY and CDR2 FYNNEI. The CDR3 spells CASMKTVIYEQYF. CDR3 bases: TGTGCCAGCATGAAGACAGTGATCTACGAGCAGTACTTC.

This clonotype was seen a handful of times. The chain recombines TRBV20-1 with TRBJ2-2, with 11 positions matching TRBD2. CDR1 and CDR2 (germline): DFQATT, SNEGSKA (reference sequence). V gave up 2 bases and J gave up 0 bases; unmatched junction bases: 5. This CDR3 has 17 residues. CDR3 protein: CSARPSGGLTNTGELFF. CDR3 DNA: TGCAGTGCTAGACCTAGCGGGGGGCTGACGAACACCGGGGAGCTGTTTTTT.

V is TRBV5-1 and J is TRBJ2-7; 7 nucleotides align to TRBD1. J lost 4 bases, V lost 4 bases, and 8 bases had no gene match. The germline V gene has CDR1 SGHRS and CDR2 YFSETQ. This CDR3 is 14 amino acids long. CDR3 residues: CASSAGDSDYEQYF. The CDR3 DNA reads as TGCGCCAGCAGCGCAGGGGACAGCGATTACGAGCAGTACTTC.

The J gene is TRBJ2-5, the V gene TRBV30; the D gene is possibly TRBD2 (5 bases). Germline V gene lookup returns CDR1 GTSNPN and CDR2 SVGIG (reference sequence). CDR3 length: 12 amino acids. The CDR3 DNA sequence: TGTGCTTTAGAGGGCGTTCCAGAGACCCAGTACTTC. Encoded protein: CALEGVPETQYF. Using reference TRBV30 and TRBJ2-5 for the parts outside the CDR3, the full variable domain is SQTIHQWPATLVQPVGSPLSLECTVEGTSNPNLYWYRQAAGRGLQLLFYSVGIGQISSEVPQNLSASRPQDRQFILSSKKLLLSDSGFYLCALEGVPETQYFGPGTRLLVL.

This clonotype was observed a few times. The V and J genes are TRBV10-3 and TRBJ2-7; 10 nucleotides agree with TRBD2. CDR1 and CDR2 (germline): ENHRY, SYGVKD. V shed 6 bases and J 1 base; nucleotides not matched to a gene: 6. The CDR3 loop spans 15 amino acids. The CDR3 sequence is CAISQSGGASYEQYF. The CDR3 DNA reads as TGTGCCATCAGCCAGAGCGGGGGGGCATCCTACGAGCAGTACTTC.

The chain couples TRBV20-1 to TRBJ2-7; D unclear. Germline values: CDR1 DFQATT, CDR2 SNEGSKA (reference sequence). This CDR3 has 11 residues. V was clipped by 6 bases and J by 3 bases, with 9 bases between them. The CDR3 is CSAETSYEQYF. CDR3 in DNA: TGCAGTGCGGAGACAAGCTACGAGCAGTACTTC.

The chain combines TRBV29-1 with TRBJ1-2; D gene ambiguous. The length of the CDR3 is 13 residues. Germline CDR1 and CDR2: SQVTM and ANQGSEA. V dropped 6 bases and J dropped 6 bases, with 17 bases sitting between them. In nucleotides, the CDR3 is TGCAGCGTCCCGGGCAGGACCCTAAATGGCTACACCTTC. This encodes CSVPGRTLNGYTF.

The V gene is TRBV9, the J gene TRBJ2-7; D might be TRBD2 (5 bases). The CDR3 consists of 14 residues. Deletions cut 2 bases from V and 3 bases from J, with 12 bases between. Per germline, CDR1 SGDLS and CDR2 YYNGEE. The CDR3 loop reads CASSVNGNNYEQYF. The CDR3 coding sequence is TGTGCCAGCAGCGTTAACGGGAATAACTACGAGCAGTACTTC.

V is TRBV6-5 and J is TRBJ1-2; tentatively, D is TRBD1 (5 bases). The germline V gene encodes CDR1 MNHEY and CDR2 SVGAGI. CDR3 size: 13 residues. The V gene lost 7 bases and the J gene lost 8 bases, with 17 bases spanning the gap. For the CDR3, the DNA is TGTGCCAGCATTCCGGGGGGAGGGGACGGCTACACCTTC. Translated: CASIPGGGDGYTF.

The rearrangement links TRBV5-1 to TRBJ1-1, with TRBD1 as a possible D gene (6 bases). The germline gives CDR1 SGHRS, CDR2 YFSETQ. V lost 4 bases, J lost 0 bases, and 16 bases lay in between. The CDR3 sequence is 16 residues long. CDR3 in amino acids: CASSPRGARLNTEAFF. CDR3 DNA sequence: TGCGCCAGCAGCCCGAGGGGGGCTAGGTTGAACACTGAAGCTTTCTTT. Based on the CDR3 plus reference TRBV5-1 and TRBJ1-1, the full variable domain is KAGVTQTPRYLIKTRGQQVTLSCSPISGHRSVSWYQQTPGQGLQFLFEYFSETQRNKGNFPGRFSGRQFSNSRSEMNVSTLELGDSALYLCASSPRGARLNTEAFFGQGTRLTVV.

This chain joins TRBV12-3 or TRBV12-4 and TRBJ1-2; D remains unclear. This CDR3 contains 13 residues. V was shortened by 5 bases and J by 7 bases, with 14 bases between the two germline ends. CDR3 protein: CASSAGQLTGYTF. The CDR3 coding sequence is TGTGCCAGCAGTGCCGGGCAGTTAACTGGCTACACCTTC.

This chain uses TRBV20-1 with TRBJ1-2, with 8 bases lining up with TRBD1. This CDR3 region has 13 residues. The junction had 7 bases not matched to a gene; V was cut back by 6 bases and J by 4 bases. Germline lookup yields CDR1 DFQATT and CDR2 SNEGSKA (reference sequence). The CDR3 loop is CSALDRVIYGYTF. The CDR3 DNA reads as TGCAGTGCCTTGGACAGGGTCATCTATGGCTACACCTTC.

This sequence joins TRBV4-2 and TRBJ1-2; tentatively, D is TRBD1 (6 bases). The V and J ends lost 4 bases and 8 bases respectively, with 11 bases between them. Germline CDR1 is LGHNA and CDR2 is YNFKEQ. This CDR3 contains 12 residues. CDR3 region: CASSPPGGGYTF. CDR3 sequence (DNA): TGTGCCAGCAGCCCGCCTGGGGGCGGCTACACCTTC.

The rearrangement links TRBV12-3 or TRBV12-4 to TRBJ2-7; 8 bases agree with TRBD1. TRBJ2-5 explains the end of the DNA better; the J call may be wrong. There are 13 residues in the CDR3. The CDR3 DNA follows: TGTGCCAGCACCAAGGACAGGGAAGAGACCCAGTACTTC. Translating it yields CASTKDREETQYF.

V gene TRBV7-8 combines with J gene TRBJ1-6; 11 bases are a match to TRBD1. With 5 bases clipped from V and 9 bases from J, the junction kept 9 bases outside the gene matches. This CDR3 comprises 16 residues. Germline V gene sequence: CDR1 SGHVS, CDR2 FQNEAQ. The CDR3 DNA reads TGTGCCAGCAGCCATTTAACGGGACAGGGGGTTTCACCCCTCCACTTT. This codes for CASSHLTGQGVSPLHF.

In this sample, this clonotype turned up a few times. This chain joins TRBV7-2 and TRBJ1-4; a possible D gene is TRBD1 (5 bases). Deletions cut 1 base from V and 12 bases from J, with 15 bases between. This CDR3 comprises 14 residues. Germline assignment: CDR1 SGHTA and CDR2 FQGNSA. CDR3 sequence (DNA): TGTGCCAGCAGCTTAGAGGGGTGGGGAAGGGAACTGTTTTTT. Translation: CASSLEGWGRELFF.

The rearrangement uses TRBV27 and TRBJ2-7; TRBD1 or TRBD2 may be the D gene (6 bases each). This CDR3 region has 13 residues. The germline gives CDR1 MNHEY, CDR2 SMNVEV (reference sequence). V was pared by 0 bases and J by 5 bases, with 8 bases between. The CDR3 is CASSLSGGNEQYF. CDR3 nucleotide sequence: TGTGCCAGCAGTTTATCGGGGGGCAACGAGCAGTACTTC.

The V call is TRBV20-1, the J call TRBJ1-1; the D is unclear. V lost 1 base and J 0 bases, leaving 18 bases between the germline ends. The CDR3 extends over 17 amino acids. CDR1 DFQATT and CDR2 SNEGSKA come from the germline V gene (reference sequence). The CDR3 DNA reads TGCAGTGCTAGAGGGTTCAAGCCCATTGGATTGAACACTGAAGCTTTCTTT. This encodes CSARGFKPIGLNTEAFF.

As for this clonotype: Mismatch with germline at one junction end may stem from a read error. V is TRBV11-3 and J is TRBJ2-7, with D possibly being TRBD1 (6 bases). The CDR3 extends over 17 amino acids. The germline V gene has CDR1 SGHNT and CDR2 YENEEA. The CDR3 loop is CAGSFRQAQLEAYEQYF. Written as DNA, the CDR3 is TGTGCCGGCAGCTTTCGACAGGCGCAATTGGAAGCCTACGAGCAGTACTTC.

The rearrangement joins TRBV4-3 to TRBJ2-1; the match to TRBD2 covers 8 bases. CDR3 length equals 16 residues. Germline V gives CDR1 LGHNA, CDR2 YSLEER. The V and J ends lost 1 base and 0 bases, in that order; junction bases with no gene match: 2. The CDR3 bases are TGCGCCAGCAGCCAAGGACTAGCGAGCTCCTACAATGAGCAGTTCTTC. This encodes CASSQGLASSYNEQFF.

This chain uses TRBV11-2 with TRBJ2-1, with 7 bases matching TRBD2. Germline V gene sequence: CDR1 SGHAT, CDR2 FQNNGV. The CDR3 runs to 16 residues. The junction had 16 bases not matched to a gene; V was cut back by 8 bases and J by 6 bases. The CDR3 nucleotides read TGTGCCAGCTTGAGAGCGTTCGGGGGGATGAGCAATGAGCAGTTCTTC. Encoded protein: CASLRAFGGMSNEQFF.

V usage is TRBV28 and J usage is TRBJ1-2, with TRBD1 matching over 8 bases. This CDR3 comprises 15 residues. Germline CDR1 reads MDHEN; CDR2 reads SYDVKM. V trimming: 3 bases; J trimming: 3 bases; junction bases outside the gene matches: 6. The DNA for the CDR3 is TGTGCCAGCAGTTTCCCACAGGGGGAAGACTATGGCTACACCTTC. Amino acid sequence: CASSFPQGEDYGYTF.

The chain recombines TRBV7-3 with TRBJ1-6, with 8 bases identical to TRBD1. The V and J ends lost 4 bases and 4 bases, in that order; junction bases with no gene match: 3. Looked up from germline, CDR1 is SGHTA and CDR2 is FQGTGA. The CDR3 totals 15 residues. CDR3 sequence: CASSSQGGYNSPLHF. Written as DNA, the CDR3 is TGTGCCAGCAGCTCACAGGGGGGATATAATTCACCCCTCCACTTT.

The table lists this clonotype with a few counts. The V call is TRBV27, the J call TRBJ2-7; D may be TRBD2 (5 bases). CDR1 MNHEY and CDR2 SMNVEV come from the germline V gene (reference sequence). V was pared by 3 bases and J by 2 bases, with 14 bases between. There are 15 residues in the CDR3. The CDR3, as DNA: TGTGCCAGCAGTTTTACGAGGGCTCTCCCCTACGAGCAGTACTTC. It encodes CASSFTRALPYEQYF.

This clonotype showed up just a few times. V gene TRBV4-3 combines with J gene TRBJ2-4; tentatively, D is TRBD1 (6 bases). This CDR3 has 16 residues. Germline values: CDR1 LGHNA, CDR2 YSLEER. V was cut by 4 bases and J by 3 bases, with 16 bases left in between. DNA for the CDR3: TGCGCCAGCAGCCCGCCCCAGGGGCTTGTCAAAAACATTCAGTACTTC. It codes for CASSPPQGLVKNIQYF.

The chain employs TRBV27 and TRBJ2-1, with a weak D call TRBD2 (5 bases). CDR3 length equals 15 residues. Trimming stripped 1 base from V and 10 bases from J, with 17 bases between. Germline CDR1 and CDR2: MNHEY and SMNVEV (reference sequence). CDR3 nucleotide sequence: TGTGCCAGCAGTTTATGGCTAGCTTCGGTCGGCGAGCAGTTCTTC. This gives the protein CASSLWLASVGEQFF.

This rearrangement joins TRBV30 to TRBJ1-1; D ambiguous. Germline V gives CDR1 GTSNPN, CDR2 SVGIG (reference sequence). Trimming removed 2 bases at V and 0 bases at J, with 13 bases between. The CDR3 runs 15 residues. CDR3 sequence reads: CAWSKAGLMNTEAFF. DNA of the CDR3: TGTGCCTGGAGTAAAGCAGGTTTGATGAACACTGAAGCTTTCTTT.

The CDR3: CASSYVGTGRYSNQPQHF. As DNA, the CDR3 is TGTGCCAGCAGTTACGTCGGGACAGGCCGATATAGCAATCAGCCCCAGCATTTT. This chain connects TRBV6-2 or TRBV6-3 to TRBJ1-5; 8 bases line up with TRBD1. CDR1 and CDR2 (germline): MNHEY, SVGEGT. The V and J ends lost 2 bases and 0 bases, in that order; junction bases with no gene match: 9. The CDR3 is 18 amino acids.

With regard to this clonotype: The junction differs from germline at one of its ends, possibly a read error. This chain connects TRBV10-3 to TRBJ2-7; TRBD1 aligns across 7 bases. Germline assignment: CDR1 ENHRY and CDR2 SYGVKD. The CDR3 extends over 14 amino acids. The CDR3 nucleotides read TGTGCCATCAATCCGGGACAGAGCTCCTACGAGCGGTACTTC. It translates to CAINPGQSSYERYF.

The chain couples TRBV6-5 to TRBJ2-3, with D perhaps matching TRBD1 (6 bases). The CDR3 totals 16 residues. V lost 7 bases, J lost 0 bases, and 17 bases lay in between. Germline loops: CDR1 MNHEY, CDR2 SVGAGI. The CDR3 spells CASNLLGQFSTDTQYF. The CDR3 bases are TGTGCCAGCAACCTCCTCGGACAGTTTAGCACAGATACGCAGTATTTT.

This chain uses TRBV7-2 with TRBJ2-1; the D is unclear. Germline values: CDR1 SGHTA, CDR2 FQGNSA. The CDR3 contains 15 residues. V was clipped by 1 base and J by 7 bases, with 14 bases between them. CDR3 loop: CASSLDRFPRNEQFF. CDR3 nucleotide sequence: TGTGCCAGCAGCTTAGATCGGTTCCCGAGGAATGAGCAGTTCTTC.

The V and J genes are TRBV11-1 and TRBJ2-3, with D hard to call. Trimming pared 2 bases from V and 3 bases from J, leaving 9 bases between. The CDR3 loop spans 14 amino acids. Germline CDR1 and CDR2: SGHAT and FQDESV (reference sequence). The CDR3 sequence is CASSLSLATDTQYF. The CDR3, as DNA: TGTGCCAGCAGCTTATCCTTGGCTACAGATACGCAGTATTTT.